The sample holds a few counts of the clone carrying this T cell receptor (beta chain). Antigen specificity is unknown. Unique molecular identifiers featured in each of the TCR beta cDNA libraries. It was from about 0.98 to 11 million T cells that around 500,000 cDNA molecules came. TCRdb passed the PCR reads through MiXCR, listing each CDR3 protein once. Altogether fewer than 850,000 distinct CDR3 sequences are present, about 32% being singletons, with the ten largest covering around 0.55%. These data come from a study of post-analysis software for immune sequencing data. Study background: Both relapsing-remitting and secondary progressive multiple sclerosis featured among the disease courses, as did progressive-relapsing multiple sclerosis.

Study outcomes and limitations: Among multiple sclerosis patients, normalized Chao1 diversity was significantly below that of controls. Under F measure analysis, samples from one preparation batch co-clustered strongly.

This receptor was taken from a girl aged 10 to 17 with multiple sclerosis. The sample was blood.

The CDR3 loop is CASGTASRTDTQYF. The CDR3 DNA reads TGTGCCAGCGGGACAGCTTCACGCACAGATACGCAGTATTTT. V and J are TRBV2 and TRBJ2-3; 7 nucleotides align to TRBD1. V was pared by 8 bases and J by 1 base, with 6 bases of the junction left unmatched. The CDR3 has 14 amino acids. Germline CDR1 is SNHLY and CDR2 is FYNNEI.